The next 17 T cell receptor beta chains were all read from a single sample in a study of blood T cells in healthy people across ages. Using a J-beta primer mix together with a sample-barcoded 5' primer, a second PCR was run for roughly 6 to 12 cycles. Each CDR3 protein gets one entry after TCRdb re-called the 5' RACE reads with MiXCR. This sample has 1.5 million to 2 million distinct CDR3 sequences, with approximately 30% found just once. The specimen sequenced was blood. All receptors derive from a woman in her twenties or thirties in good health.

Concerning this clonotype itself: A much larger clone differs from this one at a single base, so this may be a read error. V usage is TRBV10-3 and J usage is TRBJ2-3; D is undetermined. The CDR3 covers 12 residues. From germline, CDR1 is ENHRY and CDR2 SYGVKD. The V end lost 2 bases, the J end lost 8 bases, and 8 bases lay between the germline ends. The CDR3 protein is CAISERAGTQYF. The CDR3 bases are TGTGCCATCAGTGAGAGGGCAGGTACGCAGTATTTT.

This clonotype has ten or more counts. This chain joins TRBV28 and TRBJ1-6; D is perhaps TRBD1 (5 bases). This CDR3 region has 14 residues. Germline CDR1 and CDR2: MDHEN and SYDVKM. The V end lost 5 bases, the J end lost 10 bases, and 15 bases lay between the germline ends. CDR3 in amino acids: CASSLTSGGSPLHF. In nucleotides, the CDR3 is TGTGCCAGCAGTCTGACATCCGGGGGGTCACCCCTCCACTTT.

This clonotype turned up a few times. The junction differs from germline at one of its ends, possibly a read error. The chain employs TRBV20-1 and TRBJ2-1; TRBD1 is a possible D gene (6 bases). The V gene's germline CDR1 is DFQATT and CDR2 SNEGSKA (reference sequence). CDR3 length: 14 residues. Here the CDR3 DNA reads TGCGGTGCTCCCCGTTTAAGGGGGAGCAATGAGCAGTTCTTC. Encoded protein: CGAPRLRGSNEQFF.

This clonotype was detected a few times. The rearrangement links TRBV12-3 or TRBV12-4 to TRBJ2-1; 9 nucleotides match TRBD2. The CDR3 runs 15 residues. With 3 bases clipped from V and 5 bases from J, the junction kept 5 bases outside the gene matches. DNA of the CDR3: TGTGCCAGCAGTTTCCTAGCGGGACCCAACAATGAGCAGTTCTTC. Its protein is CASSFLAGPNNEQFF.

This clonotype was counted between two and nine times. This chain connects TRBV28 to TRBJ2-5; 10 nucleotides agree with TRBD1. Germline CDR1 MDHEN, CDR2 SYDVKM. The V segment lost 4 bases and the J segment 5 bases; nucleotides outside the gene matches: 13. CDR3 length: 17 amino acids. The CDR3 DNA reads as TGTGCCAGCAGTTCGCCCCGGGGGGACAGGGGTCGGGAGACCCAGTACTTC. This encodes CASSSPRGDRGRETQYF.

In this sample, this clonotype turned up a few times. The gene calls are TRBV20-1 and TRBJ2-5, with 9 bases identical to TRBD2. Germline V CDR1 and CDR2: DFQATT, SNEGSKA (reference sequence). This CDR3 spans 13 amino acids. The junction had 7 bases not matched to a gene; V was cut back by 6 bases and J by 5 bases. CDR3 loop: CSAGGGALETQYF. The DNA of the CDR3 is TGCAGTGCCGGCGGGGGGGCGCTGGAGACCCAGTACTTC.

Comment on this clonotype: Since a much larger clone is just one base distant, this may be a read error. The chain joins TRBV2 to TRBJ2-5, with D uncertain. The CDR3 covers 11 residues. CDR1 SNHLY and CDR2 FYNNEI come from the germline V gene. The CDR3 here is CTTGPEETQYF. The DNA for the CDR3 is TGTACCACCGGACCCGAAGAGACCCAGTACTTC.

This clonotype came up many times. The chain links TRBV25-1 to TRBJ1-1; D is possibly TRBD1 (5 bases). Germline CDR1 and CDR2: MGHDK and SYGVNS. This CDR3 contains 13 residues. Trimming shortened V by 2 bases and J by 4 bases, and 8 bases separated the two germline ends. CDR3 DNA: TGTGCCAGCAGTGAACCGAGGGGCACTGAAGCTTTCTTT. As protein: CASSEPRGTEAFF.

This clonotype was detected a few times. This chain links TRBV5-1 with TRBJ1-1; D is uncertain. V was trimmed by 7 bases and J by 0 bases, leaving 16 bases between them. The CDR3 runs 15 residues. Germline assignment: CDR1 SGHRS and CDR2 YFSETQ. In DNA form, the CDR3 reads TGCGCCAGCTCCTTCTGGGCAGGACTGAACACTGAAGCTTTCTTT. It specifies CASSFWAGLNTEAFF.

With respect to this clonotype: The junction departs from germline at one end; a sequencing error may be responsible. CDR3: CASGGGNAIYF. Here the CDR3 DNA reads TGTGCCAGCGGGGGAGGAAACGCCATATATTTT. The V gene is TRBV12-3 or TRBV12-4, the J gene TRBJ1-3; TRBD1 is a possible D gene (5 bases). The CDR3 sequence is 11 residues long.

The table lists this clonotype with many counts. The chain employs TRBV5-1 and TRBJ2-5; TRBD1 or TRBD2 may be the D gene (5 bases each). The length of the CDR3 is 15 residues. V gave up 4 bases and J gave up 5 bases, with 18 bases separating them. The germline CDR1 and CDR2 sequences are SGHRS and YFSETQ. CDR3 coding DNA: TGCGCCAGCAGCCTGCGTAGGGACCGTGGGGAGACCCAGTACTTC. Translation: CASSLRRDRGETQYF.

The chain joins TRBV5-1 to TRBJ2-5, with no clear D. V was trimmed by 0 bases and J by 0 bases, leaving 12 bases between them. This CDR3 contains 16 residues. CDR1 and CDR2 (germline): SGHRS, YFSETQ. The CDR3 nucleotides read TGCGCCAGCAGCTTGGGTTCATGGGCCAACCAAGAGACCCAGTACTTC. Translation gives CASSLGSWANQETQYF.

There are a few counts of this clonotype. The chain combines TRBV15 with TRBJ1-5; D possibly corresponds to TRBD1 (5 bases). CDR3 length: 14 residues. The germline gives CDR1 LNHNV, CDR2 YYDKDF (reference sequence). V lost 1 base to trimming and J lost 6 bases, with 10 bases between them. The CDR3 is CATSRGGLGQPQHF. Here the CDR3 DNA reads TGTGCCACCAGCAGAGGGGGGTTGGGTCAGCCCCAGCATTTT.

The chain joins TRBV14 to TRBJ2-1; 11 bases line up with TRBD2. Germline loops: CDR1 SGHDN, CDR2 FVKESK. This CDR3 spans 16 amino acids. Trimming took 1 base from V and 9 from J; bases not matched to a gene: 8. In DNA, the CDR3 is TGTGCCAGCAGCCAAGCATGGGGACTAGCGGACAGTGAGCAGTTCTTC. Amino acids: CASSQAWGLADSEQFF.

The chain uses TRBV11-2 and TRBJ1-1; D is unresolved. CDR1 SGHAT and CDR2 FQNNGV come from the germline V gene. V dropped 5 bases and J dropped 1 base, with 11 bases sitting between them. The CDR3 runs to 14 residues. The CDR3 protein is CASSPRTKNTEAFF. The CDR3 nucleotides are TGTGCCAGCAGCCCCCGAACAAAGAACACTGAAGCTTTCTTT. Combining the CDR3 with reference TRBV11-2 and TRBJ1-1 gives the whole variable domain EAGVAQSPRYKIIEKRQSVAFWCNPISGHATLYWYQQILGQGPKLLIQFQNNGVVDDSQLPKDRFSAERLKGVDSTLKIQPAKLEDSAVYLCASSPRTKNTEAFFGQGTRLTVV.

This clonotype was seen more than once but under ten times. The chain uses TRBV7-2 and TRBJ2-7; weak D call: TRBD2 (6 bases). The CDR3 extends over 13 amino acids. V was clipped by 1 base and J by 6 bases, with 10 bases between them. From germline, CDR1 is SGHTA and CDR2 FQGNSA. The CDR3 here is CASSLGLVPEQYF. DNA of the CDR3: TGTGCCAGCAGCTTAGGACTAGTTCCCGAGCAGTACTTC.

This clonotype was seen repeatedly, ten times or more. The rearrangement joins TRBV7-9 to TRBJ2-5; possible D gene TRBD1, 6 bases. This CDR3 is 15 amino acids long. Trimming took 5 bases from V and 3 from J, leaving 16 bases between them. Germline CDR1 is SEHNR and CDR2 is FQNEAQ (reference sequence). The CDR3 coding sequence is TGTGCCAGCAGCCAGCTCCGGGACAAAGAAGAGACCCAGTACTTC. Translation: CASSQLRDKEETQYF.